This TCR beta chain derives from a study of blood T cell repertoires in COVID-19. Study as a whole: Sample material is recorded as cDNA or gDNA derived from T cells, B-cell-depleted T cells, or PBMCs.

Enrolled through a virtual design, the participants were between about 18 and 89 years of age and came from about two dozen US areas. Self-reported history from a screening survey and questionnaire set each donor's cohort. Cohort 3 recovery required two negative PCRs, clearance, or symptom resolution. This clone has only one observation. Sequenced by immunoSEQ multiplex PCR; TCRdb stores in-frame clones only, minus some. This table holds around 250,000 clones, approximately 85% found once. Looked up from germline, CDR1 is ENHRY and CDR2 is SYGVKD. The CDR3 sequence is 16 residues long. J was trimmed by 0 bases and V by 3 bases; bases with no gene match: 6.

Sequencing was carried out using PBMCs or T cells enriched from blood (not recorded which). This chain connects TRBV10-3 to TRBJ2-7; 9 bases match TRBD2. This clonotype was obtained from a woman between 45 and 65 years old who had recovered from COVID-19. CDR3 loop: CAISDPAGGSSYEQYF. CDR3 bases: TGTGCCATCAGTGACCCAGCGGGAGGAAGCTCCTACGAGCAGTACTTC.